This paragraph reports one TCR beta chain. What it recognizes is unknown. The germline V gene encodes CDR1 SGHTS and CDR2 YDEGEE. CDR3 length: 15 amino acids. Trimming took off 0 bases at V and 4 bases at J, with 13 bases between the two ends. Sequenced by immunoSEQ multiplex PCR; TCRdb stores in-frame clones only, minus some. The sample records roughly 20,000 clones, 84% being singletons. This sample is part of a study of EBV T-cell therapy then PD-1 blockade in nasopharyngeal carcinoma. Treatment of the sample: AdE1-LMPpoly-expanded autologous EBV-specific T-cell therapy followed by anti-PD-1 nivolumab.

The sequences come from CD8+ T cells from blood, collected at approximately day 30 from a patient whose treatment included autologous EBV-specific T cells and nivolumab. This receptor was identified in a man aged 35 to 55 with nasopharyngeal carcinoma. The chain recombines TRBV5-8 with TRBJ1-2; possible D gene TRBD1, 5 bases. CDR3 residues: CASSLENPGLYGYTF. The DNA of the CDR3 is TGTGCCAGCAGCTTGGAGAATCCGGGGCTCTATGGCTACACCTTC.